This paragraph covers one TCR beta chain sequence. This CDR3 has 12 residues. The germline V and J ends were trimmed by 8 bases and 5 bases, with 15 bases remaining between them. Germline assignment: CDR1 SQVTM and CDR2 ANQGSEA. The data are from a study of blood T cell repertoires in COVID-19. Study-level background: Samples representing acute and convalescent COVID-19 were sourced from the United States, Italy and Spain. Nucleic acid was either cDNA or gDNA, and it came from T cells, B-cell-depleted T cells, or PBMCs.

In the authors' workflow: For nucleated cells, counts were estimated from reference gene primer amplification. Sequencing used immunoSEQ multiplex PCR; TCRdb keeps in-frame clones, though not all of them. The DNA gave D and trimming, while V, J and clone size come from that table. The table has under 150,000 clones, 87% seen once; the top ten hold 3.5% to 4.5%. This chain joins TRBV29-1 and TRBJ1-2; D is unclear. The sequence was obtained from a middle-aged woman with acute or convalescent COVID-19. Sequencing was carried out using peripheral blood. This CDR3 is CSPRRARYGYTF. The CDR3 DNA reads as TGCAGCCCTCGGAGGGCGCGATATGGCTACACCTTC. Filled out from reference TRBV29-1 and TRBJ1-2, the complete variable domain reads SAVISQKPSRDICQRGTSLTIQCQVDSQVTMMFWYRQQPGQSLTLIATANQGSEATYESGFVIDKFPISRPNLTFSTLTVSNMSPEDSSIYLCSPRRARYGYTFGSGTRLTVV.